The 30 T cell receptor beta chains listed next were all sequenced from one sample in a study of T cell clonality in common variable immunodeficiency. Study-wide results and caveats: Fewer deletions and N-nucleotide insertions were reportedly seen in common variable immunodeficiency TCR beta sequences.

Profiling relied on immunoSEQ multiplex PCR, and the TCRdb table lists in-frame clones only, not all of them. The specimen has some 30,000 clones, none found just once. The antigens of these receptors remain unknown. What was sequenced was peripheral blood mononuclear cells. The receptors derive from a human donor with common variable immunodeficiency.

Notes on this clone: The CDR3 extends 3 residues past the end of the read, so its final part is completed from the germline J gene. The chain carries TRBV2 and TRBJ1-4; tentatively, D is TRBD1 (6 bases). The V gene's germline CDR1 is SNHLY and CDR2 FYNNEI. CDR3 length: 14 residues. V was shortened by 8 bases and J by 3 bases, with 13 bases between the two germline ends. The sequenced CDR3 bases are TGTGCCAGCGAGAAGACAGGAGCTAATGAAAAA. This codes for CASEKTGANEK. The entire CDR3 reads CASEKTGANEKLFF. Full variable domain (outside the CDR3, taken from reference TRBV2 and TRBJ1-4): EPEVTQTPSHQVTQMGQEVILRCVPISNHLYFYWYRQILGQKVEFLVSFYNNEISEKSEIFDDQFSVERPDGSNFTLKIRSTKLEDSAMYFCASEKTGANEKLFFGSGTQLSVL.

This clone was seen only a few times. The read halts 3 residues ahead of the CDR3 end, with the missing end drawn from the germline J gene. The chain combines TRBV4-2 with TRBJ2-7; 11 bases match TRBD2. V lost 8 bases, J lost 3 bases, and 9 bases stayed unmatched. The CDR3 contains 15 residues. Germline V gene data show CDR1 as LGHNA and CDR2 as YNFKEQ. CDR3 DNA (partial): TGTGCCAGCCGCAGAACGGGGACTAGCGGCTACGAG. This gives the protein CASRRTGTSGYE. From start to end, the CDR3 is CASRRTGTSGYEQYF.

This clone was counted only a few times. The read gets to within 3 residues of the CDR3 end, and the germline J gene fills in the rest. V is TRBV6-2 or TRBV6-3 and J is TRBJ1-5; 7 bases are a match to TRBD1. Germline V lookup: CDR1 MNHEY, CDR2 SVGEGT. V trimming: 8 bases; J trimming: 5 bases; junction bases outside the gene matches: 12. This CDR3 has 15 residues. CDR3 DNA (partial): TGTGCCAGCGGCGGACGACAGGGACGCTATCAGCCC. As protein: CASGGRQGRYQP. The whole CDR3 sequence reads CASGGRQGRYQPQHF.

This clone was detected a few times. The CDR3 goes on 3 residues after the read ends, and that part is filled in from the germline J gene. The gene calls are TRBV20-1 and TRBJ2-7, with D maybe TRBD1 (6 bases). The ends were cut back, 0 bases at V and 1 base at J, with 13 bases in the middle. In germline, CDR1 is DFQATT, CDR2 SNEGSKA (reference sequence). The CDR3 has 15 residues. The covered CDR3 bases are TGCAGTGCTAGAGATCTCGGGACAAGTTCCTACGAG. It encodes CSARDLGTSSYE. The complete CDR3 protein is CSARDLGTSSYEQYF.

To note about this clone: From the germline J gene comes the end of the CDR3, since the read stops 3 residues before it. J is TRBJ1-6 and V is TRBV5-1; D uncertain. CDR1 is SGHRS and CDR2 is YFSETQ in the germline V gene. V dropped 0 bases and J dropped 8 bases, with 12 bases sitting between them. This CDR3 has 15 residues. CDR3 residues: CASSLDGRNHSPLHF. CDR3 bases read: TGCGCCAGCAGCTTGGATGGCAGGAATCATTCACCC.

In its sample, this clone was seen many times. The read stops 3 residues short of the end of the CDR3; the missing end is completed from the germline J gene. The chain carries TRBV5-1 and TRBJ1-1, with a tentative D call TRBD1 (5 bases). Trimming left V 3 bases short and J 3 bases short, with 15 bases between. This CDR3 comprises 15 residues. The germline V gene has CDR1 SGHRS and CDR2 YFSETQ. The DNA read from the CDR3 is TGCGCCAGCAGCTCCTTGACAGCCCAGGACACTGAA. Protein sequence: CASSSLTAQDTE. The whole CDR3 sequence is CASSSLTAQDTEAFF.

This clone was counted only a few times. The read halts 3 residues ahead of the CDR3 end, with the missing end drawn from the germline J gene. This chain uses TRBV7-8 with TRBJ2-7, with 8 bases identical to TRBD2. The CDR3 sequence is 16 residues long. V gave up 5 bases and J gave up 3 bases; unmatched junction bases: 12. Germline V lookup: CDR1 SGHVS, CDR2 FQNEAQ. CDR3 residues: CASSPERGGTNYEQYF. Incomplete CDR3 DNA: TGTGCCAGCAGCCCGGAACGGGGGGGAACTAACTACGAG.

This clone has just a few counts. The read finishes 3 residues shy of the CDR3 end, and the germline J gene is used to complete it. The chain is built from TRBV5-1 and TRBJ2-3; 7 bases align to TRBD1. The CDR3 is 15 residues long. V shed 1 base, J shed 3 bases, and the junction held 5 bases outside the gene matches. CDR1 and CDR2 from the germline V gene are SGHRS and YFSETQ. CDR3 DNA, as far as it was read: TGCGCCAGCAGCTTGCGGGACAGCCGGACAGATACG. Encoded protein: CASSLRDSRTDT. The entire CDR3 protein is CASSLRDSRTDTQYF.

This clone was seen only a few times. The read terminates 3 residues before the CDR3 end, so the remaining end is supplied by the germline J gene. This sequence joins TRBV30 and TRBJ1-4; 7 nucleotides match TRBD1. The CDR3 sequence is 15 residues long. The ends lost 3 bases at V and 7 bases at J; junction bases unmatched: 11. CDR1 GTSNPN and CDR2 SVGIG come from the germline V gene (reference sequence). CDR3: CAWSPGQEAFEKLFF. The part of the CDR3 DNA that was read is TGTGCCTGGAGCCCAGGACAGGAGGCCTTTGAAAAA.

This clone was detected a few times. The read ends 3 residues early relative to the CDR3; the germline J gene fills the gap. The chain carries TRBV6-2 or TRBV6-3 and TRBJ1-2, with 7 bases lining up with TRBD1. J was trimmed by 5 bases and V by 0 bases; bases with no gene match: 9. The CDR3 extends over 16 amino acids. From germline, CDR1 is MNHEY and CDR2 SVGEGT. The CDR3 DNA, read in part, is TGTGCCAGCAGTTACTCGAATTCTAAGGGGGCATATGGC. Its protein product is CASSYSNSKGAYG. From start to end, the CDR3 is CASSYSNSKGAYGYTF.

In this sample, this clone turned up many times. Sequencing ends 3 residues short of the CDR3 end; the germline J gene provides the rest. J is TRBJ1-4 and V is TRBV18; possibly TRBD1 for D (6 bases). The V gene's germline CDR1 is KGHSH and CDR2 LQKENI. The CDR3 length is 16 residues. Trimming stripped 4 bases from V and 4 bases from J, with 16 bases between. Here the CDR3 reads CASSLDSPSHNEKLFF. CDR3 DNA (partial): TGTGCCAGCTCACTGGACAGCCCGTCCCATAATGAAAAA.

This clone came up a few times. The CDR3 end lies 3 residues beyond the end of the read and is filled in from the germline J gene. V gene TRBV30 combines with J gene TRBJ2-5; 11 positions agree with TRBD2. The junction had 5 bases not matched to a gene; V was cut back by 3 bases and J by 5 bases. The length of the CDR3 is 14 residues. The germline V gene encodes CDR1 GTSNPN and CDR2 SVGIG (reference sequence). CDR3 DNA, as far as it was read: TGTGCCTGGAGATTAGCGGGGGGGAAGGAGACC. This translates into CAWRLAGGKET. The complete CDR3 sequence is CAWRLAGGKETQYF.

The sample holds a few counts of this clone. The read comes to an end 3 residues before the CDR3 does, leaving the germline J gene to fill in the end. V and J are TRBV7-2 and TRBJ1-3; unclear D gene. V was clipped by 5 bases and J by 2 bases, with 4 bases between them. Germline V CDR1 and CDR2: SGHTA, FQGNSA. There are 12 residues in the CDR3. CDR3 DNA (partial): TGTGCCAGCAGCCAGACTGGAAACACC. It encodes CASSQTGNT. The whole CDR3 sequence is CASSQTGNTIYF.

In this sample, this clone turned up many times. The observed sequence ends 3 residues before the CDR3 terminus, with the missing tail filled in from the germline J gene. The chain joins TRBV5-1 to TRBJ2-3; 7 bases are shared with TRBD2. Per germline, CDR1 SGHRS and CDR2 YFSETQ. V dropped 7 bases and J dropped 3; count of bases not matched to a gene: 11. The CDR3 is made up of 15 amino acids. The CDR3 DNA, read in part, is TGCGCCAGCGGATCCCAAGCGGGGATAACAGATACG. It codes for CASGSQAGITDT. The entire CDR3 sequence reads CASGSQAGITDTQYF.

As regards this clone: Read coverage stops 3 residues before the CDR3 terminus; the germline J gene supplies the remainder. V is TRBV19 and J is TRBJ1-5; 7 bases match TRBD1. The CDR3 totals 13 residues. Germline values: CDR1 LNHDA, CDR2 SQIVND (reference sequence). V lost 7 bases and J lost 4; bases outside the gene matches: 4. The CDR3: CASMGRGNQPQHF. The CDR3 DNA, read in part, is TGTGCCAGTATGGGCAGGGGGAATCAGCCC.

This clone was counted between two and nine times. An end of the junction does not agree with germline; a read error may underlie this. The read halts 3 residues ahead of the CDR3 end, with the missing end drawn from the germline J gene. The rearrangement uses TRBV7-3 and TRBJ2-1, with 8 bases that match TRBD1. There are 13 residues in the CDR3. The germline V gene encodes CDR1 SGHTA and CDR2 FQGTGA. This CDR3 reads CSSSYDRGNEQFF. Incomplete CDR3 DNA: TGTTCCAGCAGCTACGACAGGGGAAATGAG. Using reference TRBV7-3 and TRBJ2-1 for the parts outside the CDR3, the full variable domain is GAGVSQTPSNKVTEKGKYVELRCDPISGHTALYWYRQSLGQGPEFLIYFQGTGAADDSGLPNDRFFAVRPEGSVSTLKIQRTERGDSAVYLCSSSYDRGNEQFFGPGTRLTVL.

In the case of this clone: The CDR3 end lies 3 residues beyond the end of the read and is filled in from the germline J gene. The chain uses TRBV19 and TRBJ1-1, with D maybe TRBD1 (6 bases). Trimming took off 5 bases at V and 4 bases at J, with 11 bases between the two ends. Germline CDR1 and CDR2: LNHDA and SQIVND (reference sequence). The CDR3 consists of 13 residues. The CDR3: CASSWGQGTEAFF. CDR3 DNA (partial): TGTGCCAGTAGTTGGGGGCAGGGCACTGAA.

As for this clone: The read gets to within 3 residues of the CDR3 end, and the germline J gene fills in the rest. The chain employs TRBV7-6 and TRBJ1-3, with D uncertain. The CDR3 totals 14 residues. CDR1 is SGHVS and CDR2 is FNYEAQ in the germline V gene. V was cut by 2 bases and J by 0 bases, with 5 bases left in between. Incomplete CDR3 DNA: TGTGCCAGCAGCTTAAGCGACTCTGGAAACACC. Its translation: CASSLSDSGNT. The CDR3, in full, reads CASSLSDSGNTIYF.

As concerns this clone: The sequenced fragment ends 3 residues before the CDR3 boundary, so the rest is inferred from the germline J gene. The chain combines TRBV2 with TRBJ1-4; TRBD1 aligns across 12 bases. V lost 10 bases to trimming and J lost 7 bases; unmatched junction nucleotides: 7. Germline assignment: CDR1 SNHLY and CDR2 FYNNEI. The CDR3 consists of 14 residues. CDR3 region: CAKGQGAVGEKLFF. The sequenced part of the CDR3 DNA is TGTGCCAAGGGACAGGGGGCAGTCGGTGAAAAA.

This clone has only a few counts. The CDR3 goes on 3 residues after the read ends, and that part is filled in from the germline J gene. This chain uses TRBV7-3 with TRBJ2-3; D possibly corresponds to TRBD2 (6 bases). V was shortened by 3 bases and J by 5 bases, with 12 bases between the two germline ends. Germline CDR1 SGHTA, CDR2 FQGTGA. This CDR3 contains 14 residues. The CDR3 DNA, read in part, is TGTGCCAGCAGCTTGGGAGGAGGGGTAGATACG. It translates to CASSLGGGVDT. The entire CDR3 protein is CASSLGGGVDTQYF.

This clone showed up many times. Coverage ceases 3 residues before the CDR3 finishes, and the germline J gene fills in the end. V gene TRBV10-3 combines with J gene TRBJ2-7, with D tentatively TRBD1 (6 bases). Germline V CDR1 and CDR2: ENHRY, SYGVKD. This CDR3 is 14 amino acids long. Trimming took 8 bases from V and 6 from J, leaving 20 bases between them. Here the CDR3 reads CAILPGTPSGEQYF. Partial CDR3 DNA: TGTGCCATCCTCCCGGGGACACCATCGGGCGAG.

The table lists this clone with a few counts. The read ends 3 residues before the CDR3 terminus; that terminus is restored from the germline J gene. This chain links TRBV7-8 with TRBJ2-6; D is unresolved. Germline CDR1 and CDR2: SGHVS and FQNEAQ. This CDR3 is 18 amino acids long. Between the trimmed V and J ends, which lost 6 bases and 0 bases, there was a span of 18 bases. This CDR3 is CASRIDSHQISGANVLTF. CDR3 bases read: TGTGCCAGCAGAATCGACTCTCACCAAATCTCTGGGGCCAACGTC.

This clone was seen only a few times. The CDR3 extends 3 residues past the end of the read, so its final part is completed from the germline J gene. V usage is TRBV7-3 and J usage is TRBJ2-1; D possibly corresponds to TRBD1 (7 bases). Deletions cut 3 bases from V and 8 bases from J, with 14 bases between. CDR1 and CDR2 (germline): SGHTA, FQGTGA. This CDR3 is built from 14 residues. CDR3 DNA (partial): TGTGCCAGCAGCTTGTCAGGGGGGATCGATGAG. Protein sequence: CASSLSGGIDE. The CDR3 in full is CASSLSGGIDEQFF.

The table lists this clone with many counts. The read comes to an end 3 residues before the CDR3 does, leaving the germline J gene to fill in the end. V usage is TRBV11-2 and J usage is TRBJ1-2; D not certain. Per germline, CDR1 SGHAT and CDR2 FQNNGV. CDR3 length: 14 residues. The covered CDR3 bases are TGTGCCAGCAGCTTAAGGGCCCGGCAAGGAGGC. Translation: CASSLRARQGG. The full CDR3 is CASSLRARQGGYTF. Full variable domain (outside the CDR3, taken from reference TRBV11-2 and TRBJ1-2): EAGVAQSPRYKIIEKRQSVAFWCNPISGHATLYWYQQILGQGPKLLIQFQNNGVVDDSQLPKDRFSAERLKGVDSTLKIQPAKLEDSAVYLCASSLRARQGGYTFGSGTRLTVV.

This clone was seen repeatedly, ten times or more. The DNA ends 3 residues before the CDR3 does, and the rest of the CDR3 is filled in from the germline J gene. J is TRBJ2-5 and V is TRBV7-2; tentatively, D is TRBD2 (6 bases). This CDR3 contains 14 residues. Trimming removed 5 bases from V and 7 bases from J, with 17 bases in between. The germline V gene has CDR1 SGHTA and CDR2 FQGNSA. CDR3 DNA (partial): TGTGCCAGCAGCCGAGATCGTTTCGGGGGGACC. Protein product: CASSRDRFGGT. The entire CDR3 sequence reads CASSRDRFGGTQYF. Drawing the rest from reference TRBV7-2 and TRBJ2-5, the complete variable domain is GAGVSQSPSNKVTEKGKDVELRCDPISGHTALYWYRQSLGQGLEFLIYFQGNSAPDKSGLPSDRFSAERTGGSVSTLTIQRTQQEDSAVYLCASSRDRFGGTQYFGPGTRLLVL.

This clone was observed a few times. The missing CDR3 end, 3 residues past where the read stops, is filled in from the germline J gene. The rearrangement joins TRBV19 to TRBJ2-3; 10 nucleotides agree with TRBD2. J gave up 8 bases and V 2 bases, and 4 bases lay outside the gene matches. This CDR3 has 14 residues. Germline V gene lookup returns CDR1 LNHDA and CDR2 SQIVND (reference sequence). CDR3 region: CASSISGGDGTQYF. CDR3 DNA (partial): TGTGCCAGTAGTATAAGCGGGGGGGACGGTACG.

This clone was detected ten times or more. The read finishes 3 residues shy of the CDR3 end, and the germline J gene is used to complete it. This sequence joins TRBV29-1 and TRBJ1-1; maybe TRBD1 (5 bases). The germline V gene has CDR1 SQVTM and CDR2 ANQGSEA. The CDR3 is 12 amino acids. Trimming removed 6 bases at V and 1 base at J, with 9 bases between. This chain's CDR3 is CSVLQENTEAFF. The part of the CDR3 DNA that was read is TGCAGCGTCCTACAGGAGAACACTGAA. The full variable domain, completed using reference TRBV29-1 and TRBJ1-1, is SAVISQKPSRDICQRGTSLTIQCQVDSQVTMMFWYRQQPGQSLTLIATANQGSEATYESGFVIDKFPISRPNLTFSTLTVSNMSPEDSSIYLCSVLQENTEAFFGQGTRLTVV.

This clone was seen at least ten times. A read error may account for a junction end that differs from germline. The read ends 3 residues shy of where the CDR3 ends; the end is completed using the germline J gene. The rearrangement uses TRBV4-2 and TRBJ2-1; TRBD1 is a possible D gene (6 bases). CDR1 is LGHNA and CDR2 is YNFKEQ in the germline V gene. The CDR3 has 15 amino acids. CDR3 sequence: CASSQGRGTYNEQFF. CDR3 bases read: TGCGCCAGCAGCCAAGGCAGGGGCACCTACAATGAG.

The table lists this clone with many counts. The read ends 3 residues shy of where the CDR3 ends; the end is completed using the germline J gene. The chain recombines TRBV19 with TRBJ1-1; tentative D call: TRBD1 (5 bases). This CDR3 has 15 residues. Germline CDR1 is LNHDA and CDR2 is SQIVND (reference sequence). The V gene lost 3 bases and the J gene lost 1 base, with 12 bases spanning the gap. The CDR3 protein is CASSMAIGGNTEAFF. The CDR3 DNA, read in part, is TGTGCCAGTAGTATGGCGATCGGGGGGAACACTGAA.

At least ten counts were recorded for this clone. The CDR3 sequence is CASSLGQGGNEKLFF. CDR3 DNA, as far as it was read: TGCGCCAGCAGCCTTGGACAGGGGGGTAATGAAAAA. The V gene is TRBV5-1, the J gene TRBJ1-4, with TRBD1 matching over 10 bases. The read terminates 3 residues ahead of where the CDR3 ends, so the germline J gene completes it. Germline CDR1 is SGHRS and CDR2 is YFSETQ. V was pared by 4 bases and J by 4 bases, with 4 bases of the junction left unmatched. This CDR3 spans 15 amino acids.